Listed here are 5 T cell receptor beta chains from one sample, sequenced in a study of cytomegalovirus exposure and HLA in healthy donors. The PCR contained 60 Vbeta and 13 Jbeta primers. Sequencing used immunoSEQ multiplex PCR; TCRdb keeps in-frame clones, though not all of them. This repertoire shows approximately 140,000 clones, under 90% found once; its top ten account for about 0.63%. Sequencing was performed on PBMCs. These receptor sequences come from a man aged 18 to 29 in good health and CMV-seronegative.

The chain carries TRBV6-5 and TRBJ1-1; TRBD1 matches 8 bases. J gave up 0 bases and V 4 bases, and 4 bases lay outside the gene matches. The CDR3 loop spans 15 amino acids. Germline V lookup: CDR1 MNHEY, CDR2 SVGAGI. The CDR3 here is CASSWDRNMNTEAFF. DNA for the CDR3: TGTGCCAGCAGTTGGGACAGGAACATGAACACTGAAGCTTTCTTT.

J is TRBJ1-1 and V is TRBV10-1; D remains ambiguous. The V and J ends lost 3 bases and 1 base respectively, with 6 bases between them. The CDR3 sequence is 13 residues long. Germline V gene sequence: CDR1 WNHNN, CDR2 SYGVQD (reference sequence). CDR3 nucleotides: TGCGCCAGCAGTGAAAAGAGGAACACTGAAGCTTTCTTT. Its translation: CASSEKRNTEAFF.

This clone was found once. The DNA for the CDR3 is TGTGCCAGCAGCAAAGGTCCGCGACAGGGCGATCAGCCCCAGCATTTT. Translated, it gives CASSKGPRQGDQPQHF. This sequence joins TRBV7-9 and TRBJ1-5; 7 positions match TRBD1. The CDR3 has 16 residues. The germline V gene has CDR1 SEHNR and CDR2 FQNEAQ (reference sequence). Losses at the gene ends were 5 bases for V and 5 bases for J; bases not matched to a gene: 12.

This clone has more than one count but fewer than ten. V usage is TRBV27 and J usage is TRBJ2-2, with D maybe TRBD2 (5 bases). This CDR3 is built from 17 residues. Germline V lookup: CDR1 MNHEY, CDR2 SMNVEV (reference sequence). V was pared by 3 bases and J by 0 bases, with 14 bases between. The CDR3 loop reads CASSLVGLTANTGELFF. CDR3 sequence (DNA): TGTGCCAGCAGTTTGGTCGGACTTACCGCGAACACCGGGGAGCTGTTTTTT.

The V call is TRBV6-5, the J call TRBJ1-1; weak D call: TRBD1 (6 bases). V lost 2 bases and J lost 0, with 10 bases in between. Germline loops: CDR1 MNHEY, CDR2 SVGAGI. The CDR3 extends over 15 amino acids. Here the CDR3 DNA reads TGTGCCAGCAGTTACGCTGGACAGCTGAACACTGAAGCTTTCTTT. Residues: CASSYAGQLNTEAFF.